The 20 T cell receptor beta chains presented below share a single source sample, sequenced in a study of blood T cell repertoires in COVID-19 (dated by TCRdb to the early 2020s). Receptor libraries were prepared by the immunoSEQ multiplex PCR assay. In TCRdb, the immuneACCESS table is reduced to in-frame sequences with V and J assigned. These tables do not hold every clone; where another copy was compared, an unresolved V gene accounts for under half, and the others remain unexplained. For this sample there are over 85,000 clones; approximately 70% appear just once. About 7.1% of the sample belongs to the ten largest clones. The specimen sequenced was peripheral blood. The receptors here all came from an older woman with acute or convalescent COVID-19.

The rearrangement uses TRBV7-2 and TRBJ2-1; possibly TRBD1 for D (6 bases). Between the trimmed V and J ends, which lost 5 bases and 4 bases, there was a span of 9 bases. CDR1 and CDR2 (germline): SGHTA, FQGNSA. The length of the CDR3 is 13 residues. This CDR3 is CASSPGQYNEQFF. CDR3 sequence (DNA): TGTGCCAGCAGCCCCGGACAGTACAATGAGCAGTTCTTC.

This clone was seen only a few times. The rearrangement links TRBV19 to TRBJ2-4; 7 bases map to TRBD2. The CDR3 has 15 amino acids. Germline CDR1 is LNHDA and CDR2 is SQIVND (reference sequence). V lost 2 bases and J lost 3; bases outside the gene matches: 4. DNA for the CDR3: TGTGCCAGTAGTATACGGGGGGTGAGCAAAAACATTCAGTACTTC. Translation gives CASSIRGVSKNIQYF.

This chain uses TRBV2 with TRBJ1-4; 9 bases fit TRBD1. Germline loops: CDR1 SNHLY, CDR2 FYNNEI. CDR3 length: 15 residues. Trimming at V came to 5 bases and at J to 5 bases, leaving 6 bases not matched to a gene. The CDR3 DNA reads TGTGCCAGCAGTTATACTGGACAGGGGAATGAAAAACTGTTTTTT. Its translation: CASSYTGQGNEKLFF. Drawing the rest from reference TRBV2 and TRBJ1-4, the complete variable domain is EPEVTQTPSHQVTQMGQEVILRCVPISNHLYFYWYRQILGQKVEFLVSFYNNEISEKSEIFDDQFSVERPDGSNFTLKIRSTKLEDSAMYFCASSYTGQGNEKLFFGSGTQLSVL.

V usage is TRBV7-9 and J usage is TRBJ2-7; D gene uncertain. Trimming removed 1 base at V and 2 bases at J, with 3 bases between. CDR3 length: 12 residues. CDR1 SEHNR and CDR2 FQNEAQ come from the germline V gene (reference sequence). CDR3 DNA sequence: TGTGCCAGCAGCTTAGGTACCTACGAGCAGTACTTC. This translates into CASSLGTYEQYF.

As for this clone: A read error may account for a junction end that differs from germline. V gene TRBV3-1 (or the pseudogene TRBV3-2) combines with J gene TRBJ2-7; TRBD1 agrees at 9 bases. CDR1 is LGHDT and CDR2 is YNNKEL in the germline V gene (reference sequence). The CDR3 runs to 13 residues. DNA for the CDR3: TGTGCCAGCAGCCAACAACGACAGGGGGTAAACTTCTTC. It is translated as CASSQQRQGVNFF.

This rearrangement joins TRBV5-5 to TRBJ2-7; 11 bases are a match to TRBD1. In germline, CDR1 is SGHKS, CDR2 YYEKEE (reference sequence). The V segment lost 6 bases and the J segment 3 bases; nucleotides outside the gene matches: 8. The CDR3 spans 15 residues. CDR3 protein: CASTLMGTGGYEQYF. Written as DNA, the CDR3 is TGTGCCAGCACCCTAATGGGGACAGGGGGCTACGAGCAGTACTTC.

This chain joins TRBV6-1 and TRBJ2-7; tentative D call: TRBD1 (6 bases). The CDR3 is made up of 16 amino acids. The germline CDR1 and CDR2 sequences are MNHNS and SASEGT. The V end lost 0 bases, the J end lost 3 bases, and 15 bases lay between the germline ends. The CDR3: CASSEAQGGTSYEQYF. The DNA for the CDR3 is TGTGCCAGCAGTGAAGCTCAGGGTGGGACAAGCTACGAGCAGTACTTC.

The chain is built from TRBV15 and TRBJ1-1; 9 nucleotides agree with TRBD1. The CDR3 covers 16 residues. Per germline, CDR1 LNHNV and CDR2 YYDKDF (reference sequence). Trimming at V came to 0 bases and at J to 1 base, leaving 3 bases not matched to a gene. The CDR3 coding sequence is TGTGCCACCAGCAGAGATCTACAGGGGGCGAACACTGAAGCTTTCTTT. Translated, it gives CATSRDLQGANTEAFF.

The chain is built from TRBV27 and TRBJ2-2, with 11 bases lining up with TRBD2. The V gene end was trimmed by 4 bases and the J gene end by 6 bases; junction bases not matched to a gene: 16. CDR1 MNHEY and CDR2 SMNVEV come from the germline V gene (reference sequence). The CDR3 covers 19 residues. The CDR3: CASSYSGGALFFSAGELFF. The CDR3, as DNA: TGTGCCAGCAGTTATAGCGGGGGGGCACTTTTTTTCTCGGCCGGGGAGCTGTTTTTT.

V usage is TRBV9 and J usage is TRBJ1-6; D is ambiguous. V lost 0 bases and J lost 0, with 10 bases in between. The germline V gene encodes CDR1 SGDLS and CDR2 YYNGEE. CDR3 length: 17 amino acids. The CDR3 DNA reads as TGTGCCAGCAGCGTAGCGGGCGGGAGCTCCTATAATTCACCCCTCCACTTT. Translated: CASSVAGGSSYNSPLHF.

The chain couples TRBV3-1 (or the pseudogene TRBV3-2) to TRBJ2-1, with unresolved D. The germline gives CDR1 LGHDT, CDR2 YNNKEL (reference sequence). V lost 4 bases, J lost 6 bases, and 13 bases lay in between. The CDR3 has 14 amino acids. In nucleotides, the CDR3 is TGTGCCAGCAGCCGCCTAGAAGTACGCAATGAGCAGTTCTTC. Translated, it gives CASSRLEVRNEQFF.

The gene calls are TRBV5-1 and TRBJ1-3; 8 bases line up with TRBD1. CDR1 is SGHRS and CDR2 is YFSETQ in the germline V gene. The CDR3 loop spans 15 amino acids. After removal of 1 base from V and 0 bases from J, the junction contained 0 bases not matched to a gene. The CDR3 sequence: CASSLQGASGNTIYF. In DNA, the CDR3 is TGCGCCAGCAGCTTGCAGGGGGCCTCTGGAAACACCATATATTTT.

This chain links TRBV19 with TRBJ1-2; 7 bases line up with TRBD1. Unmatched junction bases numbered 7, after V lost 6 bases and J lost 6 bases. The CDR3 has 13 residues. Germline CDR1 is LNHDA and CDR2 is SQIVND (reference sequence). Here the CDR3 DNA reads TGTGCCAGTAGGTCCACAGGGGAGGATGGCTACACCTTC. This gives the protein CASRSTGEDGYTF. Based on the CDR3 plus reference TRBV19 and TRBJ1-2, the full variable domain is DGGITQSPKYLFRKEGQNVTLSCEQNLNHDAMYWYRQDPGQGLRLIYYSQIVNDFQKGDIAEGYSVSREKKESFPLTVTSAQKNPTAFYLCASRSTGEDGYTFGSGTRLTVV.

The rearrangement uses TRBV7-5 and TRBJ2-7; the table's TRBD2 call for D was not verified on the DNA. TRBV7-5 is a pseudogene. The CDR3 contains 17 residues. The CDR3 here is CARSRGVLAGGPYEQYF. The CDR3 DNA reads TGTGCCAGAAGTCGAGGCGTATTGGCGGGGGGTCCCTACGAGCAGTACTTC.

The rearrangement joins TRBV27 to TRBJ2-5; TRBD1 aligns across 7 bases. The trim removed 8 bases at V and 6 bases at J, leaving 12 bases unmatched. Germline V lookup: CDR1 MNHEY, CDR2 SMNVEV (reference sequence). This CDR3 has 14 residues. In DNA form, the CDR3 reads TGTGCCAGCTCAGGGGGACAGACATTCAAGACCCAGTACTTC. Translating gives CASSGGQTFKTQYF.

In its sample, this clone was seen once. This chain joins TRBV7-3 and TRBJ2-1, with 9 bases aligning to TRBD1. Germline CDR1 reads SGHTA; CDR2 reads FQGTGA. With 4 bases clipped from V and 7 bases from J, the junction kept 11 bases outside the gene matches. The CDR3 extends over 16 amino acids. The CDR3 spells CASSSGAQGAGNEQFF. In DNA, the CDR3 is TGTGCCAGCAGCTCCGGGGCACAGGGGGCCGGGAATGAGCAGTTCTTC.

The V call is TRBV6-6, the J call TRBJ1-1; 7 bases are shared with TRBD1. Germline CDR1 reads MNHNY; CDR2 reads SVGAGI (reference sequence). The CDR3 spans 14 residues. V dropped 6 bases and J dropped 1; count of bases not matched to a gene: 5. The CDR3 DNA sequence: TGTGCCAGCAGGGGCAGGGGGGAGAACACTGAAGCTTTCTTT. Amino acid sequence: CASRGRGENTEAFF.

V and J are TRBV5-1 and TRBJ1-2; D is undetermined. Germline values: CDR1 SGHRS, CDR2 YFSETQ. V dropped 4 bases and J dropped 0 bases, with 16 bases sitting between them. CDR3 length equals 16 residues. CDR3 coding DNA: TGCGCCAGCAGCCCTTGGTTCCGGGAAACTAACTATGGCTACACCTTC. Amino acids: CASSPWFRETNYGYTF.

This clone was recorded only once. V gene TRBV10-3 combines with J gene TRBJ2-3, with 7 bases aligning to TRBD2. The CDR3 extends over 15 amino acids. Trimming removed 4 bases from V and 0 bases from J; junction bases left unmatched: 4. From germline, CDR1 is ENHRY and CDR2 SYGVKD. CDR3 sequence: CAISGLALSTDTQYF. The CDR3 nucleotides are TGTGCCATCAGTGGACTAGCTCTTAGCACAGATACGCAGTATTTT.

The chain recombines TRBV28 with TRBJ1-1, with 8 bases fitting TRBD1. Per the germline V gene, CDR1 is MDHEN and CDR2 is SYDVKM. The CDR3 has 18 amino acids. V trimming: 6 bases; J trimming: 3 bases; junction bases outside the gene matches: 18. The CDR3 is CASSLSPWGQAADTEAFF. The DNA for the CDR3 is TGTGCCAGCAGCCTCTCCCCTTGGGGACAGGCGGCGGACACTGAAGCTTTCTTT.